This T cell receptor (beta chain) was sequenced in a study of shared clonotypes between healthy human individuals (dated by TCRdb to 2020 to 2021). A note on the overall study: Three men and two women, aged 18 to 49 years, made up the cohort. For each donor, CD4 naive and CD4 memory were each given three plates, CD8 naive was given two plates, and CD8 memory was given one plate. To estimate repertoire size and how much clonotype sharing occurs between individuals, the study deeply sequenced the blood TCR repertoires of several healthy adults. To increase sequencing depth and limit assay-specific biases, different laboratories used diverse techniques to prepare libraries and sequence TCR repertoires. Leukapheresis yielded between about 0.8 and 8.9 billion PBMCs per donor.

About this clone itself: No cognate antigen has been identified for it. The input lacks base qualities; no much larger clone sits a single base away.

What the work shows at the level of the full study, not this receptor alone: Higher generation probabilities were observed for clonotypes shared by all four sorted-subset donors than for non-shared clonotypes. Rarefaction of sorted-subset datasets indicated incomplete sequencing despite the large sequencing depth. Only blood was sampled, and tissue TCR repertoires likely differ from those in blood. Because the study included a small number of donors, the genetic and exposure-history diversity represented was limited. Larger estimated clonotype richness was generally found for naive subsets than for memory subsets. When a few donors were compared, the shared fraction of clonotypes was around 4.6% for naive CD4, 3.5% for naive CD8, 2.3% for memory CD4, and about 0.36% for memory CD8. Pairwise subsampling indicated that sequencing depth was expected to affect the degree of clonotype sharing among donors.

Using the deep immunoSEQ assay, multiplex PCR amplified TCR CDR3 regions from genomic DNA. For each cell subset, the extracted genomic DNA was distributed evenly across all wells of several immunoSEQ 96-well plates, and each plate served as one replicate. For sorted subsets, 200 to 250 ng of genomic DNA, equivalent to 25,000 to 35,000 T cell genomes, went into each replicate PCR. Purified libraries were quantified with a Qubit 3.0 fluorometer, sized on a Bioanalyzer 2100, and re-quantified with the KAPA Library Quantification kit. Every immunoSEQ 96-well plate was sequenced on a dedicated single-read 150-cycle Illumina NextSeq 550 flow cell. In the source study's methods: Because the immunoSEQ output held only junctional sequences and lacked quality scores, the filtering could not match the filtering applied to full-length reads. To assign V/J genes and CDR3, sequences were annotated against IMGT germline references using PyIR, a Python wrapper for IgBLAST v1.9. Reads were removed for weak V/J assignments (E-value above 1e-6), missing CDR3, stop codons, out-of-frame junctions, or ambiguous translated residues. A V3J clonotype was defined by an identical inferred V gene, J gene, and CDR3 amino acid sequence. The percentage overlap between two repertoires was calculated by dividing the number of shared unique clonotypes by the size of the smaller repertoire. RTK rarefaction, the Chao1 estimator, and Recon v2.1 estimates of unobserved clonotypes were used to assess repertoire richness. OLGA was used to compute generation probabilities for all TCRbeta clonotypes that the gDNA method yielded from a handful of donors. In TCRdb, the immuneACCESS table is reduced to in-frame sequences with V and J assigned. These tables do not hold every clone; where another copy was compared, an unresolved V gene accounts for under half, and the others remain unexplained. D and trimming were read from the DNA, whereas the V and J calls and clone size are those reported in that table. The sample table holds some 2,100,000 clones, of which approximately 94% were seen once. The top ten constitute roughly 0.13% of the sample.

Donors were healthy HIV-negative adults with no recently reported acute infections or vaccinations. Every donor was a Caucasian adult living in Nashville, Tennessee, USA. CD4+ T cells were enriched by magnetic negative selection, after which naive cells were positively selected on CD45RA and the negative fraction was taken as the memory subset. Blood was obtained by leukapheresis, after which PBMCs were separated by Ficoll-Histopaque density gradient centrifugation and cryopreserved in liquid nitrogen vapor phase. Analytical flow cytometry was used to check the purity and quantity of every magnetically sorted T cell population. Genomic DNA was isolated from each sorted fraction and quantified by UV absorbance on a Nanodrop 2000c. The CDR3 covers 14 residues, taking in both the cysteine and the phenylalanine. The read is trimmed to its CDR3 DNA, 42 bases read in frame from base 1. The junction shows trimming of 2 bases on V and 0 bases on J, plus 5 bases between the germline ends. CDR1 and CDR2 are drawn from the germline V gene: SGHTA, FQGNSA.

The sequence was collected from a man aged 18 to 29 in good health. Input material: naive CD4+ T cells sorted from blood. What this sample's cell subset or site label stands for: CD45RA+ positively selected. This receptor chain uses TRBV7-2 and TRBJ1-3; confidence is insufficient to name the D gene. The DNA sequence is given as TGTGCCAGCAGCTTAAAGAGCTCTGGAAACACCATATATTTT. Its translation reads: CASSLKSSGNTIYF.